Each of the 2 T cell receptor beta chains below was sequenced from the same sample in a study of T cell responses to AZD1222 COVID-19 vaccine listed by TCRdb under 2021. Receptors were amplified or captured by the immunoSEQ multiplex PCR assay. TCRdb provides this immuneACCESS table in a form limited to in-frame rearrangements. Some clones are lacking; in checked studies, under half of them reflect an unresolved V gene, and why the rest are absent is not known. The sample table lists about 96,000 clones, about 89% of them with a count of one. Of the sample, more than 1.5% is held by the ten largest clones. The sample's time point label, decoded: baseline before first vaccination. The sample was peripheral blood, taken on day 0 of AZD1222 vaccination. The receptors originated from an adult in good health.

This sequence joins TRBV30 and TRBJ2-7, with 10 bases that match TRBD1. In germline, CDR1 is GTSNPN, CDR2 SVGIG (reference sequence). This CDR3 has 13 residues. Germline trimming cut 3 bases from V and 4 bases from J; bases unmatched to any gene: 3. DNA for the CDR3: TGTGCCTGGAGCCGGGACAGGGGTTACGAGCAGTACTTC. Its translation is CAWSRDRGYEQYF.

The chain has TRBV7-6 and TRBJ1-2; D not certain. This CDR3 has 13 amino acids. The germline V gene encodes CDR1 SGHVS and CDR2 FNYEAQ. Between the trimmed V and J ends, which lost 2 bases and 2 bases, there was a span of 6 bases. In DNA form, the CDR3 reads TGTGCCAGCAGCTTATTAGTGAACTATGGCTACACCTTC. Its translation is CASSLLVNYGYTF.